This entry is about one TCR beta chain. The entry originates in a study of TIL therapy for anti-PD-1-resistant metastatic lung cancer. Study-level information: Tumors carried a median roughly 1.6 non-synonymous mutations per megabase.

The junction had 3 bases not matched to a gene; V was cut back by 6 bases and J by 7 bases. This CDR3 has 14 residues. Germline CDR1 SGHRS, CDR2 YFSETQ. This was the immunoSEQ v3 assay. Libraries were prepared by immunoSEQ multiplex PCR; TCRdb keeps only in-frame clonotypes and omits some of them. The sample yields about 100,000 clones, just over 65% seen once. Time point reported: pre-treatment sample, taken before nivolumab and TIL therapy. Tumor tissue came from excised metastases, mostly pleural nodules or supraclavicular lymph nodes. The input for sequencing was tumor tissue, taken at baseline. This chain joins TRBV5-1 and TRBJ1-6, with TRBD1 matching 11 bases. The receptor was derived from a person aged 25-85 years with non-small cell lung cancer. CDR3 DNA sequence: TGCGCCAGCACCCGGGACAGGGGGAATTCACCCCTCCACTTT. This translates into CASTRDRGNSPLHF.